This T cell receptor (beta chain) was recorded in a study of T-cell reconstitution after alpha-beta-depleted transplantation in children. TCRbeta library construction was performed incorporating unique molecular identifiers. TCRdb recomputed calls from the PCR reads with MiXCR, one row per CDR3 protein. The table includes approximately 350,000 distinct CDR3 sequences, about an eighth detected once. Germline V gives CDR1 LGHNA, CDR2 YNFKEQ. The CDR3 contains 16 residues. V was clipped by 3 bases and J by 4 bases; unmatched bases: 5. This receptor was obtained from a human donor who donated a stem cell graft to a child with Fanconi anemia. J is TRBJ2-6 and V is TRBV4-2, with 8 bases aligning to TRBD1. Sample: PBMCs, taken from the stem cell graft. CDR3 sequence reads: CASSQTGARGANVLTF. The CDR3 region has the DNA TGTGCCAGCAGCCAGACAGGGGCTCGAGGGGCCAACGTCCTGACTTTC.